Listed here are 27 T cell receptor beta chains from one sample, sequenced in a study of memory B cells and T cells in multiple sclerosis. Data came from immunoSEQ multiplex PCR; TCRdb stores just in-frame clones and leaves some out. Counted here are 46,000 or so clones, about four fifths occurring once; the ten biggest clones make up 0.85% to 1.2%. Stimulus-free culture yielded autoproliferating CFSE-dim and non-proliferating CFSE-high T cells, each sequenced separately. Cultures began with roughly 5x10^7 CFSE-labeled PBMCs, unstimulated for roughly seven days, with replicate wells pooled. No antigen has been identified for these receptors. What was sequenced was PBMCs from blood kept in culture. All receptors come from a human donor with multiple sclerosis.

This clone was recorded a few times. This chain connects TRBV7-9 to TRBJ1-6; perhaps TRBD1 as D (5 bases). V lost 5 bases and J lost 0, with 14 bases in between. The length of the CDR3 is 17 residues. CDR1 is SEHNR, CDR2 FQNEAQ, per germline (reference sequence). DNA of the CDR3: TGTGCCAGCAGCCGGACCGCAGGGAGCTCCTATAATTCACCCCTCCACTTT. Translation: CASSRTAGSSYNSPLHF.

The CDR3 here is CASSHRQGGGARAQHGYTF. CDR3 nucleotides: TGTGCCAGCAGCCACCGACAGGGCGGGGGAGCTCGGGCCCAGCATGGCTACACCTTC. The V call is TRBV5-4, the J call TRBJ1-2; 7 nucleotides align to TRBD1. J was trimmed by 6 bases and V by 4 bases; bases with no gene match: 24. CDR3 length equals 19 residues. Germline CDR1 is SGHNT and CDR2 is YYREEE (reference sequence).

This clone appeared a few times. The chain couples TRBV6-5 to TRBJ1-5; D is ambiguous. The CDR3 totals 13 residues. Germline CDR1 and CDR2: MNHEY and SVGAGI. The germline V and J ends were trimmed by 5 bases and 4 bases, with 9 bases remaining between them. As DNA, the CDR3 is TGTGCCAGCAGTACCTACGGGAATCAGCCCCAGCATTTT. Amino acids: CASSTYGNQPQHF.

The gene calls are TRBV27 and TRBJ1-4, with D uncertain. Trimming took off 2 bases at V and 4 bases at J, with 11 bases between the two ends. The CDR3 extends over 15 amino acids. Germline CDR1 and CDR2: MNHEY and SMNVEV (reference sequence). The CDR3 DNA reads TGTGCCAGCAGTTTACGGCACCTGGATAATGAAAAACTGTTTTTT. Protein sequence: CASSLRHLDNEKLFF.

V is TRBV14 and J is TRBJ2-1, with D tentatively TRBD2 (6 bases). With 5 bases removed from V and 4 bases from J, the gap between germline ends came to 12 bases. This CDR3 is 14 amino acids long. Germline V lookup: CDR1 SGHDN, CDR2 FVKESK. CDR3 in DNA: TGTGCCAGCAGCTCCAGGACTAAATACAATGAGCAGTTCTTC. Its translation is CASSSRTKYNEQFF.

This clone was counted a single time. The V call is TRBV9, the J call TRBJ1-2, with D unclear. Trimming pared 0 bases from V and 5 bases from J, leaving 8 bases between. Germline assignment: CDR1 SGDLS and CDR2 YYNGEE. The CDR3 has 13 residues. The CDR3 DNA is TGTGCCAGCAGCGTAGCTGACGGTTATGGCTACACCTTC. Translating it yields CASSVADGYGYTF. The full variable domain, completed using reference TRBV9 and TRBJ1-2, is DSGVTQTPKHLITATGQRVTLRCSPRSGDLSVYWYQQSLDQGLQFLIQYYNGEERAKGNILERFSAQQFPDLHSELNLSSLELGDSALYFCASSVADGYGYTFGSGTRLTVV.

This clone was counted only a few times. The gene calls are TRBV19 and TRBJ2-7; TRBD1 might be the D (6 bases). V was clipped by 4 bases and J by 2 bases, with 12 bases between them. The CDR3 runs to 14 residues. Germline-derived CDR1 and CDR2 are LNHDA and SQIVND (reference sequence). The CDR3 spells CASSNLAGAYEQYF. The CDR3 nucleotides are TGTGCCAGTAGTAATTTGGCAGGGGCCTACGAGCAGTACTTC.

This clone was recorded once. The V and J genes are TRBV4-1 and TRBJ1-6, with 7 bases aligning to TRBD1. Germline values: CDR1 MGHRA, CDR2 YSYEKL. The CDR3 has 14 residues. The trim removed 0 bases at V and 12 bases at J, leaving 5 bases unmatched. CDR3 coding DNA: TGCGCCAGCAGCCAAGATCCAGGGGGACGACCCCTCCACTTT. Its protein product is CASSQDPGGRPLHF.

The J gene is TRBJ2-7, the V gene TRBV9; perhaps TRBD1 as D (5 bases). This CDR3 spans 15 amino acids. Germline V gene lookup returns CDR1 SGDLS and CDR2 YYNGEE. Trimming left V 0 bases short and J 2 bases short, with 12 bases between. The CDR3 region has the DNA TGTGCCAGCAGCGTAGACGCAGGGCTGCCCTACGAGCAGTACTTC. It specifies CASSVDAGLPYEQYF.

V and J are TRBV2 and TRBJ1-1, with a weak D call TRBD1 (6 bases). Trimming removed 7 bases at V and 2 bases at J, with 11 bases between. Germline CDR1 SNHLY, CDR2 FYNNEI. The CDR3 consists of 13 residues. The CDR3 reads CASTGAANTEAFF. Here the CDR3 DNA reads TGTGCCAGCACGGGGGCAGCTAACACTGAAGCTTTCTTT.

This clone was counted a few times. The chain joins TRBV6-5 to TRBJ1-1; D is unresolved. The CDR3 runs to 13 residues. CDR1 and CDR2 from the germline V gene are MNHEY and SVGAGI. Trimming took 1 base from V and 1 from J, leaving 4 bases between them. CDR3 coding DNA: TGTGCCAGCAGTTACTTGGGGAACACTGAAGCTTTCTTT. This translates into CASSYLGNTEAFF.

V is TRBV2 and J is TRBJ1-1; no clear D. The V gene's germline CDR1 is SNHLY and CDR2 FYNNEI. Trimming took off 4 bases at V and 5 bases at J, with 14 bases between the two ends. This CDR3 is 14 amino acids long. CDR3 coding DNA: TGTGCCAGCAGTGTAACTAAGGTGGGGACTGAAGCTTTCTTT. This codes for CASSVTKVGTEAFF.

For this clone: The germline gene is not matched at one end of the junction; a read error may be the cause. J is TRBJ1-1 and V is TRBV11-3; 10 bases are shared with TRBD1. The germline V gene has CDR1 SGHNT and CDR2 YENEEA. This CDR3 contains 15 residues. CDR3 sequence (DNA): TGTGCCAGCAGCGTAGACGGGACAGGGGATACTGAAGCTTTCTTT. Its translation: CASSVDGTGDTEAFF.

The gene calls are TRBV2 and TRBJ1-4; weak D call: TRBD1 (5 bases). Trimming left V 4 bases short and J 0 bases short, with 12 bases between. The CDR3 has 16 amino acids. Germline loops: CDR1 SNHLY, CDR2 FYNNEI. CDR3 amino acids: CASSGGAGATNEKLFF. CDR3 nucleotides: TGTGCCAGCAGTGGTGGGGCGGGCGCAACTAATGAAAAACTGTTTTTT.

This clone appeared a few times. The V call is TRBV18, the J call TRBJ1-3, with 7 bases identical to TRBD1. The germline gives CDR1 KGHSH, CDR2 LQKENI. Trimming at V came to 1 base and at J to 0 bases, leaving 6 bases not matched to a gene. The CDR3 is 17 residues long. The CDR3 region has the DNA TGTGCCAGCTCACCACGACCCGGGACAGACTCTGGAAACACCATATATTTT. The encoded protein is CASSPRPGTDSGNTIYF. The full variable domain, completed using reference TRBV18 and TRBJ1-3, is NAGVMQNPRHLVRRRGQEARLRCSPMKGHSHVYWYRQLPEEGLKFMVYLQKENIIDESGMPKERFSAEFPKEGPSILRIQQVVRGDSAAYFCASSPRPGTDSGNTIYFGEGSWLTVV.

The chain carries TRBV29-1 and TRBJ2-5, with 7 bases fitting TRBD1. The J segment lost 5 bases and the V segment lost 3 bases, leaving 9 bases of the junction unmatched. Germline CDR1 and CDR2: SQVTM and ANQGSEA. The CDR3 contains 14 residues. The CDR3 protein is CSVDQGVMAETQYF. The DNA for the CDR3 is TGCAGCGTTGATCAGGGGGTAATGGCGGAGACCCAGTACTTC.

The chain employs TRBV5-1 and TRBJ2-1; 10 bases align to TRBD1. The CDR3 loop spans 15 amino acids. CDR1 and CDR2 from the germline V gene are SGHRS and YFSETQ. V shed 2 bases, J shed 2 bases, and the junction held 1 base outside the gene matches. This CDR3 is CASSFGQGAYNEQFF. For the CDR3, the DNA is TGCGCCAGCAGCTTCGGACAGGGGGCCTACAATGAGCAGTTCTTC.

The rearrangement links TRBV30 to TRBJ2-1; 9 bases agree with TRBD1. The CDR3 consists of 13 residues. Germline trimming cut 2 bases from V and 8 bases from J; bases unmatched to any gene: 4. Germline assignment: CDR1 GTSNPN and CDR2 SVGIG (reference sequence). The CDR3 here is CAWSRTGVHEQFF. The DNA for the CDR3 is TGTGCCTGGAGTAGGACAGGGGTGCATGAGCAGTTCTTC.

The chain couples TRBV9 to TRBJ1-6; D uncertain. V was trimmed by 4 bases and J by 10 bases, leaving 12 bases between them. Germline V gene lookup returns CDR1 SGDLS and CDR2 YYNGEE. The CDR3 extends over 13 amino acids. CDR3 sequence: CASSPEVESPLHF. The CDR3 DNA sequence: TGTGCCAGCAGCCCGGAGGTAGAATCACCCCTCCACTTT.

In nucleotides, the CDR3 is TGTGCCAGCAGTTACTCATGGGGGGGCCCCGACGAGCAGTACTTC. It encodes CASSYSWGGPDEQYF. The rearrangement joins TRBV6-6 to TRBJ2-7; a possible D gene is TRBD2 (7 bases). V was pared by 0 bases and J by 5 bases, with 14 bases between. Germline V lookup: CDR1 MNHNY, CDR2 SVGAGI (reference sequence). The CDR3 runs to 15 residues.

The genes are TRBV10-2 and TRBJ2-1; D may be TRBD1 or TRBD2 (5 bases each). V lost 9 bases and J lost 10, with 22 bases in between. Looked up from germline, CDR1 is WSHSY and CDR2 is SAAADI. There are 14 residues in the CDR3. Here the CDR3 reads CARASGTQGKEQFF. The CDR3 nucleotides read TGCGCCAGGGCCAGTGGGACCCAAGGCAAAGAGCAGTTCTTC.

This chain uses TRBV9 with TRBJ1-3, with D perhaps TRBD1 (6 bases). Germline CDR1 SGDLS, CDR2 YYNGEE. The CDR3 extends over 15 amino acids. Trimming removed 3 bases at V and 0 bases at J, with 10 bases between. This chain's CDR3 is CASSDRDFSGNTIYF. The CDR3, as DNA: TGTGCCAGCAGCGACAGGGACTTCTCTGGAAACACCATATATTTT.

The DNA of the CDR3 is TGTGCCAGCAGCCTACGCGACAGGGACGATCAGCCCCAGCATTTT. The encoded protein is CASSLRDRDDQPQHF. This chain uses TRBV4-2 with TRBJ1-5, with 7 bases identical to TRBD1. The germline gives CDR1 LGHNA, CDR2 YNFKEQ. V lost 4 bases, J lost 5 bases, and 8 bases stayed unmatched. This CDR3 has 15 amino acids.

The genes are TRBV4-1 and TRBJ2-7; no clear D gene. Germline V gene data show CDR1 as MGHRA and CDR2 as YSYEKL. Deletions cut 1 base from V and 0 bases from J, with 10 bases between. CDR3 length: 15 amino acids. The CDR3 DNA sequence: TGCGCCAGCAGCCAAGTCGTTTCCAGCTCCTACGAGCAGTACTTC. Encoded protein: CASSQVVSSSYEQYF.

The CDR3 spells CASTSSRVPNQPQHF. The CDR3 nucleotides read TGTGCCAGCACTTCGAGCAGGGTTCCCAATCAGCCCCAGCATTTT. The chain is built from TRBV6-5 and TRBJ1-5, with D perhaps matching TRBD1 (5 bases). This CDR3 contains 15 residues. Trimming removed 7 bases at V and 3 bases at J, with 16 bases between. Germline assignment: CDR1 MNHEY and CDR2 SVGAGI.

The J gene is TRBJ1-2, the V gene TRBV5-6; D uncertain. Germline CDR1 is SGHDT and CDR2 is YYEEEE. This CDR3 is 13 amino acids long. V lost 7 bases, J lost 2 bases, and 12 bases lay in between. Here the CDR3 DNA reads TGTGCCAGCGAGGAACGGGCCAACTATGGCTACACCTTC. Translation: CASEERANYGYTF.

The chain is built from TRBV6-6 and TRBJ2-5; possible D gene TRBD2, 6 bases. The germline CDR1 and CDR2 sequences are MNHNY and SVGAGI (reference sequence). CDR3 size: 12 residues. The V and J ends lost 8 bases and 0 bases respectively, with 7 bases between them. CDR3 amino acids: CASRGYQETQYF. The CDR3, as DNA: TGTGCCAGCCGGGGGTACCAAGAGACCCAGTACTTC.